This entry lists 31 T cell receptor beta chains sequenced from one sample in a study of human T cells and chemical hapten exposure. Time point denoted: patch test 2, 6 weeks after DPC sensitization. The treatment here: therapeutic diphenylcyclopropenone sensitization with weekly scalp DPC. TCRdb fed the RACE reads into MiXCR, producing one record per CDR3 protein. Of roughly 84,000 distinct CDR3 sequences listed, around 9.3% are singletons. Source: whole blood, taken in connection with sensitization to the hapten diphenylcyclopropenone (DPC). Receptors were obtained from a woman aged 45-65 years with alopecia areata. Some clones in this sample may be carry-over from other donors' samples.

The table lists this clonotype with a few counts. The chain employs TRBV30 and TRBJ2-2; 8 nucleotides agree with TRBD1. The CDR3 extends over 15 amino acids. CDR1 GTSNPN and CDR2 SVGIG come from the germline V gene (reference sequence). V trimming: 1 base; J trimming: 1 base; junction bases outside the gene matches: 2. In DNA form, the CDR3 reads TGTGCCTGGAGTGGGACAGGGCTGAACACCGGGGAGCTGTTTTTT. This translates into CAWSGTGLNTGELFF.

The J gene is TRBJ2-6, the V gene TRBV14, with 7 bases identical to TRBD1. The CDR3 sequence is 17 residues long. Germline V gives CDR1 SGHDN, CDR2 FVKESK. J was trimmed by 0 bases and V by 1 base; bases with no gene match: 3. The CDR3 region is CASSQGQGRSGANVLTF. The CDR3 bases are TGTGCCAGCAGCCAAGGACAGGGACGCTCTGGGGCCAACGTCCTGACTTTC.

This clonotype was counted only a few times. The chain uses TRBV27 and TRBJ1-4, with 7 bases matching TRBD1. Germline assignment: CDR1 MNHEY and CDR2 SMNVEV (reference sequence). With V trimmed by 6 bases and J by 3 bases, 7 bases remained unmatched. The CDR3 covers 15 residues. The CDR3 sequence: CASRPIQGANEKLFF. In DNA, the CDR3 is TGTGCCAGCAGGCCGATCCAGGGGGCTAATGAAAAACTGTTTTTT.

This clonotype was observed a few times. CDR3 residues: CASSIDTGTQYF. The CDR3 DNA sequence: TGTGCCAGTAGTATAGATACGGGGACCCAGTACTTC. The rearrangement links TRBV19 to TRBJ2-5; D is uncertain. Germline CDR1 reads LNHDA; CDR2 reads SQIVND (reference sequence). V lost 0 bases and J 7 bases, leaving 6 bases between the germline ends. The CDR3 runs 12 residues.

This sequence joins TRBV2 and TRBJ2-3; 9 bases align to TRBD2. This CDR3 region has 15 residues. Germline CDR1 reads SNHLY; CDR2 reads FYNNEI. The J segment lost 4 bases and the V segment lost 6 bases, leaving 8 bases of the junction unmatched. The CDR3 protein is CASSPSSGVPDTQYF. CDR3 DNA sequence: TGTGCCAGCAGCCCCTCTAGCGGGGTCCCAGATACGCAGTATTTT.

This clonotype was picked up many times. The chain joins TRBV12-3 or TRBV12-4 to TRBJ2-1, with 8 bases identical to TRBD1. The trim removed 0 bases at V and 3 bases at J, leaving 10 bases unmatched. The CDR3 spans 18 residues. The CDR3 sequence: CASSLAVQGAPNYNEQFF. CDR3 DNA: TGTGCCAGCAGTTTAGCTGTTCAGGGGGCCCCTAACTACAATGAGCAGTTCTTC.

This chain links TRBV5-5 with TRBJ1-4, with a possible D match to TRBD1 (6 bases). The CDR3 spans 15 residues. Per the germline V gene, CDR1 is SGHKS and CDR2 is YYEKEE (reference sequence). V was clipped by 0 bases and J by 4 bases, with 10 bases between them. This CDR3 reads CASSLETGNNEKLFF. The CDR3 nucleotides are TGTGCCAGCAGCTTGGAGACAGGCAATAATGAAAAACTGTTTTTT.

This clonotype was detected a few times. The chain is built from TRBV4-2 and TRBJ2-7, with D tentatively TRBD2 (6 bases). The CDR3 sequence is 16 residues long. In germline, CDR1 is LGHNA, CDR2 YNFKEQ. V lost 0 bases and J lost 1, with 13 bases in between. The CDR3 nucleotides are TGTGCCAGCAGCCAAGAGCGGGGAGTGAGGTCCTACGAGCAGTACTTC. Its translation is CASSQERGVRSYEQYF.

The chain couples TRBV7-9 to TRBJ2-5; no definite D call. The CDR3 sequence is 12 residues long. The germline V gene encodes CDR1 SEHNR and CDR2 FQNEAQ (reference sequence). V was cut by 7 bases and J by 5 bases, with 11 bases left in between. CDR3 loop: CASTPGSETQYF. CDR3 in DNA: TGTGCCAGCACCCCAGGATCGGAGACCCAGTACTTC.

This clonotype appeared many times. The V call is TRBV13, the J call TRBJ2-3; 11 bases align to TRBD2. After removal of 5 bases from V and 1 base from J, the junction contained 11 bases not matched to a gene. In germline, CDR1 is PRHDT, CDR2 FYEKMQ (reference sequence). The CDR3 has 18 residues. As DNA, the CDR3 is TGTGCCAGCAGCCGACTAGCGGGGAGGGACTCTGGCACAGATACGCAGTATTTT. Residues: CASSRLAGRDSGTDTQYF.

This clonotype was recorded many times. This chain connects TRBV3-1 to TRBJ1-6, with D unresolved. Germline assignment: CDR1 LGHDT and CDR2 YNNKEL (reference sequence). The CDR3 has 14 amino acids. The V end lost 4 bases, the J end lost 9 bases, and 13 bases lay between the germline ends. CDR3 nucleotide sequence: TGTGCCAGCAGCCTCCGGTCGGGTGGTTCACCCCTCCACTTT. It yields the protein CASSLRSGGSPLHF.

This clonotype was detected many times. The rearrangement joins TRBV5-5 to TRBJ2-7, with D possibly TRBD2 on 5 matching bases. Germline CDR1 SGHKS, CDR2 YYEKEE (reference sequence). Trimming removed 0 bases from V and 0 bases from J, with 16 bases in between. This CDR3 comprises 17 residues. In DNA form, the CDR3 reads TGTGCCAGCAGCTTGGCTGTCGGGGTAGCCAACTCCTACGAGCAGTACTTC. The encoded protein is CASSLAVGVANSYEQYF.

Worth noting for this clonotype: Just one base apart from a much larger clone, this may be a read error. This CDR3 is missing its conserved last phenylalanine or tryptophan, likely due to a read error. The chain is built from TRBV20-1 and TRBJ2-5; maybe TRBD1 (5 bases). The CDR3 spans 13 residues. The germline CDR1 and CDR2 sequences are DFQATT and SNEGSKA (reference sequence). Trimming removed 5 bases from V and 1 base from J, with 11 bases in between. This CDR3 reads CSAEDTIQETQYY. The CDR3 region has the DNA TGCAGTGCTGAGGACACAATCCAAGAGACCCAGTACTAC.

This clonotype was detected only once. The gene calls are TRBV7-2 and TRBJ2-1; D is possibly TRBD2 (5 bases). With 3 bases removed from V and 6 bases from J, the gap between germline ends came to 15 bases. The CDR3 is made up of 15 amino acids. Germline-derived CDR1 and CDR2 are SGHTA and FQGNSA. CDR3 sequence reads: CASSLVASYLNEQFF. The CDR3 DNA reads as TGTGCCAGCAGCTTGGTAGCGTCTTACCTCAATGAGCAGTTCTTC.

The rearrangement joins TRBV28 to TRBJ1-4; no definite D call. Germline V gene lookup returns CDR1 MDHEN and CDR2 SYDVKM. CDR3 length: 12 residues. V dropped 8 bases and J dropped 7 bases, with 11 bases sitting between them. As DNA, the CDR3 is TGTGCCAGCCGCTGGCGGGGTGAAAAACTGTTTTTT. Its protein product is CASRWRGEKLFF.

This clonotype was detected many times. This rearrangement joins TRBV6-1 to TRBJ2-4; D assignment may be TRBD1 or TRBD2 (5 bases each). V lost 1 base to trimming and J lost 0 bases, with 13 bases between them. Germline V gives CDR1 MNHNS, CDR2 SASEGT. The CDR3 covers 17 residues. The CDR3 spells CASSEVGTRGAKNIQYF. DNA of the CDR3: TGTGCCAGCAGTGAAGTTGGGACGCGCGGAGCCAAAAACATTCAGTACTTC.

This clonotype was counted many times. CDR3 nucleotides: TGTGCCACCAGCAGAGATGAGGCCGGGGGCACCGGGGAGCTGTTTTTT. Its protein product is CATSRDEAGGTGELFF. The V call is TRBV15, the J call TRBJ2-2, with a weak D call TRBD2 (6 bases). The CDR3 consists of 16 residues. V was pared by 0 bases and J by 4 bases, with 12 bases between. Germline-derived CDR1 and CDR2 are LNHNV and YYDKDF (reference sequence).

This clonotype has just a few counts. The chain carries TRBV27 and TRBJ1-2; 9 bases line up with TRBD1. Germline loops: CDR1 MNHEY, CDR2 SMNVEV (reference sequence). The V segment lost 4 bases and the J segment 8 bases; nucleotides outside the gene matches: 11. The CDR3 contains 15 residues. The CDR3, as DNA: TGTGCCAGCAGTTCTACCGGGACAGGGTCGTACGGCTACACCTTC. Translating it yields CASSSTGTGSYGYTF.

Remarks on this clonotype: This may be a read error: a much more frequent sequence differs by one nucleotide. CDR3 sequence (DNA): TGTGCCAGCAGTGTTATCTCCGAGCAGTTCTTC. Amino acid sequence: CASSVISEQFF. The chain employs TRBV2 and TRBJ2-1; no definite D call. Trimming removed 4 bases at V and 10 bases at J, with 8 bases between. Germline CDR1 reads SNHLY; CDR2 reads FYNNEI. The CDR3 totals 11 residues. Filled out from reference TRBV2 and TRBJ2-1, the complete variable domain reads EPEVTQTPSHQVTQMGQEVILRCVPISNHLYFYWYRQILGQKVEFLVSFYNNEISEKSEIFDDQFSVERPDGSNFTLKIRSTKLEDSAMYFCASSVISEQFFGPGTRLTVL.

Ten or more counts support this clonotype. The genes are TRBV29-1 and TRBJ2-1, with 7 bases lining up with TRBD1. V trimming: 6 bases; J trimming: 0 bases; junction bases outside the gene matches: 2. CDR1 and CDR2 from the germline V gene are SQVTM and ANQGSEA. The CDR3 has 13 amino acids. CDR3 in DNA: TGCAGCGTGGACAGGAGCTCCTACAATGAGCAGTTCTTC. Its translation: CSVDRSSYNEQFF.

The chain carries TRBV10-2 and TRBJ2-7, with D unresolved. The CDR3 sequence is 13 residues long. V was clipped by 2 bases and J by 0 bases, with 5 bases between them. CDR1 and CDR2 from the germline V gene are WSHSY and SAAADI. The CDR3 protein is CASSEDTSYEQYF. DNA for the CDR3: TGCGCCAGCAGTGAGGACACCTCCTACGAGCAGTACTTC.

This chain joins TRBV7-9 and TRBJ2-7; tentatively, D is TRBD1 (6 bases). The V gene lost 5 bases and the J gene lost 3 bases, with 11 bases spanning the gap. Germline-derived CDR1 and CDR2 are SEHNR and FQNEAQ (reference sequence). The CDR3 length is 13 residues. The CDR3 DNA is TGTGCCAGCAGCCCCCAAGGGGGCTACGAGCAGTACTTC. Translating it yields CASSPQGGYEQYF.

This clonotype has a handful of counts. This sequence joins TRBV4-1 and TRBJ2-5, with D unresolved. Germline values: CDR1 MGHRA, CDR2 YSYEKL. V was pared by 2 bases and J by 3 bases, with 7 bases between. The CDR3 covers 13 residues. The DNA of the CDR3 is TGCGCCAGCAGCCAACCATCGAAAGAGACCCAGTACTTC. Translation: CASSQPSKETQYF.

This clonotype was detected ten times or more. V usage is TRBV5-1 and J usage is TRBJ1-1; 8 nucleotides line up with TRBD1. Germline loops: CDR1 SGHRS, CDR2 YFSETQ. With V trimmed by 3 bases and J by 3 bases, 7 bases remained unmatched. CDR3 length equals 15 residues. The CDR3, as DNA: TGCGCCAGCAGCTCAGGACAGGGCGAGTACACTGAAGCTTTCTTT. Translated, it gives CASSSGQGEYTEAFF. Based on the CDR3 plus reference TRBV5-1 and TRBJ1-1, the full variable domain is KAGVTQTPRYLIKTRGQQVTLSCSPISGHRSVSWYQQTPGQGLQFLFEYFSETQRNKGNFPGRFSGRQFSNSRSEMNVSTLELGDSALYLCASSSGQGEYTEAFFGQGTRLTVV.

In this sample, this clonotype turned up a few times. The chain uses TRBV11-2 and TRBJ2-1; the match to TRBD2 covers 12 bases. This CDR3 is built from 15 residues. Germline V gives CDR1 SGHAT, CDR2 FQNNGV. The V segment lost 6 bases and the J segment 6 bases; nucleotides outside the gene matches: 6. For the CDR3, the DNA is TGTGCCAGCAGTCGGCCTAGCGGGAGGGCCAATGAGCAGTTCTTC. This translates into CASSRPSGRANEQFF.

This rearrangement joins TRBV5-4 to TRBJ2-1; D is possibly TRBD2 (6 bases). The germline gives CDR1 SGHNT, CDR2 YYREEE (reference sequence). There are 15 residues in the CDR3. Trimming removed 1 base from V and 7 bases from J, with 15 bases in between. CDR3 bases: TGTGCCAGCAGCTTGAAGCGCGGGGATGCAAATGAGCAGTTCTTC. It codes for CASSLKRGDANEQFF.

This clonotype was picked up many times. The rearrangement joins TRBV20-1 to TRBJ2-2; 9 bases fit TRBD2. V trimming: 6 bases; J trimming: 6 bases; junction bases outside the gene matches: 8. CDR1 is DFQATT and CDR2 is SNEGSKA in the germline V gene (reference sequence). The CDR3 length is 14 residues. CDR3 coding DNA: TGCAGTGCCCGAATTGCGGGAGGGCCCGGGGAGCTGTTTTTT. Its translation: CSARIAGGPGELFF.

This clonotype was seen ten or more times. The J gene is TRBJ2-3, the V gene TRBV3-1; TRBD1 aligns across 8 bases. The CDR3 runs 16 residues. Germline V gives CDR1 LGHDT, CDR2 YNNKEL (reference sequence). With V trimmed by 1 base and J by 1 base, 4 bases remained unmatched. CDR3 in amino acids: CASSQAPTGGTDTQYF. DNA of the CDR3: TGTGCCAGCAGCCAAGCCCCGACAGGGGGCACAGATACGCAGTATTTT.

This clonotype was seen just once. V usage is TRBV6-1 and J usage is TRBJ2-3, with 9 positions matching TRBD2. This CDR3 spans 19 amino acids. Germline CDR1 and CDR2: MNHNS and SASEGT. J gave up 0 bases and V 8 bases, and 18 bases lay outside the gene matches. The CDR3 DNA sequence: TGTGCCAGCTCGAAGTACCACCCGGGACTAGCAACAAGCACAGATACGCAGTATTTT. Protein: CASSKYHPGLATSTDTQYF.

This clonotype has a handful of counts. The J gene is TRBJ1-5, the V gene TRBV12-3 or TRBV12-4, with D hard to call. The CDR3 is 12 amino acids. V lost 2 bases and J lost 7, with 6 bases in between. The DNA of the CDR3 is TGTGCCAGCAGTTTAAATCGGCAGCCCCAGCATTTT. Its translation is CASSLNRQPQHF.

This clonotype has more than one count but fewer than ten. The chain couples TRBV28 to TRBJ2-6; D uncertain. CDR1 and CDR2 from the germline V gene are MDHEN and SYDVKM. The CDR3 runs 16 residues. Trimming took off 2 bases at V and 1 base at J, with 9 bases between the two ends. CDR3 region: CASSLIRWSGANVLTF. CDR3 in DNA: TGTGCCAGCAGTTTAATCAGATGGTCTGGGGCCAACGTCCTGACTTTC.